These 10 T cell receptor beta chains were all obtained from the same sample, sequenced in a study of human T cells and chemical hapten exposure (dated by TCRdb to the early 2020s). Library construction relied on RACE. The sequencer listed for this sample is NextSeq 500. Using fastp trimming at Q25 and MiXCR clonotype assembly, TCRdb reanalyzed the public sequencing data and kept in-frame beta chains. Rows matching on CDR3 protein sequence are summarized as one entry with the most common DNA and genes. This sample has 97,000 or so distinct CDR3 sequences in its table, and 25% to 35% of those were observed once. Of the sample, around a tenth is held by the ten largest clones. The time point label for this specimen denotes: patch test 3, about 24 weeks after DPC sensitization. Read against the paper, the sample's treatment or condition label means: therapeutic diphenylcyclopropenone sensitization with weekly scalp DPC.

The sequencing here drew on whole blood, taken in connection with sensitization to the hapten diphenylcyclopropenone (DPC). The receptors stem from a man aged 40-55 years with alopecia areata. Some clones in this sample may be carry-over from other donors' samples.

This clonotype was seen a handful of times. This chain connects TRBV11-2 to TRBJ2-2; D unclear. V was pared by 8 bases and J by 4 bases, with 11 bases between. The CDR3 has 13 amino acids. Germline values: CDR1 SGHAT, CDR2 FQNNGV. Here the CDR3 reads CASRRPGTGELFF. As DNA, the CDR3 is TGTGCCAGCCGTAGACCAGGCACCGGGGAGCTGTTTTTT.

There are a few counts of this clonotype. The rearrangement joins TRBV10-3 to TRBJ2-7; 9 bases match TRBD1. The germline V gene encodes CDR1 ENHRY and CDR2 SYGVKD. The trim removed 5 bases at V and 1 base at J, leaving 6 bases unmatched. The CDR3 runs to 15 residues. The CDR3 sequence is CAISTRDRASYEQYF. The CDR3 nucleotides read TGTGCCATCAGTACTCGGGACAGGGCTTCCTACGAGCAGTACTTC.

V is TRBV6-1 and J is TRBJ2-7, with a tentative D call TRBD2 (5 bases). The CDR3 is 13 residues long. The ends were cut back, 7 bases at V and 1 base at J, with 11 bases in the middle. Germline V gene lookup returns CDR1 MNHNS and CDR2 SASEGT. CDR3 bases: TGTGCCAGCAAAGCCGGAGGTTCCTACGAGCAGTACTTC. It specifies CASKAGGSYEQYF.

V is TRBV30 and J is TRBJ2-1; the D gene is possibly TRBD2 (6 bases). Deletions cut 2 bases from V and 9 bases from J, with 17 bases between. The CDR3 has 14 amino acids. Looked up from germline, CDR1 is GTSNPN and CDR2 is SVGIG (reference sequence). The CDR3 loop is CAWSHSIPGSEQFF. CDR3 sequence (DNA): TGTGCCTGGAGTCACAGTATCCCCGGGAGTGAGCAGTTCTTC.

The rearrangement uses TRBV4-3 and TRBJ2-7; D may be TRBD2 (6 bases). V shed 5 bases and J shed 4 bases, with 12 bases lying between them. Per germline, CDR1 LGHNA and CDR2 YSLEER. The CDR3 has 13 amino acids. The CDR3 bases are TGCGCCAGCAGCGCTGTTCGGGGGTACGAGCAGTACTTC. Translated: CASSAVRGYEQYF.

The sample holds a few counts of this clonotype. The chain is built from TRBV9 and TRBJ2-1; 15 bases map to TRBD2. CDR3 length: 19 residues. The V gene's germline CDR1 is SGDLS and CDR2 YYNGEE. V dropped 0 bases and J dropped 6; count of bases not matched to a gene: 10. The chain's CDR3 is CASSVAGTSGGFLTNEQFF. The CDR3 DNA is TGTGCCAGCAGCGTAGCAGGGACTAGCGGGGGGTTCCTTACCAATGAGCAGTTCTTC. The full variable domain, with the rest looked up from reference TRBV9 and TRBJ2-1, is DSGVTQTPKHLITATGQRVTLRCSPRSGDLSVYWYQQSLDQGLQFLIQYYNGEERAKGNILERFSAQQFPDLHSELNLSSLELGDSALYFCASSVAGTSGGFLTNEQFFGPGTRLTVL.

This clonotype was picked up a small number of times. The V and J genes are TRBV7-2 and TRBJ1-5; the match to TRBD1 covers 7 bases. The CDR3 sequence is 15 residues long. Trimming removed 5 bases from V and 3 bases from J; junction bases left unmatched: 7. Germline V lookup: CDR1 SGHTA, CDR2 FQGNSA. The CDR3 nucleotides read TGTGCCAGCAGCCCACAACAGGGGAACAATCAGCCCCAGCATTTT. Translation: CASSPQQGNNQPQHF. The full variable domain, with the rest looked up from reference TRBV7-2 and TRBJ1-5, is GAGVSQSPSNKVTEKGKDVELRCDPISGHTALYWYRQSLGQGLEFLIYFQGNSAPDKSGLPSDRFSAERTGGSVSTLTIQRTQQEDSAVYLCASSPQQGNNQPQHFGDGTRLSIL.

The chain recombines TRBV6-5 with TRBJ1-4; 9 bases map to TRBD1. The CDR3 length is 19 residues. The germline V gene encodes CDR1 MNHEY and CDR2 SVGAGI. V trimming: 0 bases; J trimming: 2 bases; junction bases outside the gene matches: 10. CDR3 in amino acids: CASSYSSPGTGWTNEKLFF. The CDR3 bases are TGTGCCAGCAGTTACTCGAGCCCCGGGACAGGGTGGACTAATGAAAAACTGTTTTTT.

This chain uses TRBV7-8 with TRBJ1-5; D gene unclear. CDR1 and CDR2 from the germline V gene are SGHVS and FQNEAQ. The ends were cut back, 5 bases at V and 3 bases at J, with 8 bases in the middle. This CDR3 has 13 residues. CDR3 in DNA: TGTGCCAGCAGCAGCGGGAACAATCAGCCCCAGCATTTT. Its protein is CASSSGNNQPQHF.

By share of the sample, this clonotype is medium-sized. The rearrangement joins TRBV7-9 to TRBJ1-1; perhaps TRBD1 as D (5 bases). CDR1 SEHNR and CDR2 FQNEAQ come from the germline V gene (reference sequence). The CDR3 runs 12 residues. V lost 3 bases and J lost 6, with 8 bases in between. For the CDR3, the DNA is TGTGCCAGCAGCTTTGCGGGGGCTGAAGCTTTCTTT. Translated: CASSFAGAEAFF. The variable domain in full, completed from reference TRBV7-9 and TRBJ1-1, reads DTGVSQNPRHKITKRGQNVTFRCDPISEHNRLYWYRQTLGQGPEFLTYFQNEAQLEKSRLLSDRFSAERPKGSFSTLEIQRTEQGDSAMYLCASSFAGAEAFFGQGTRLTVV.